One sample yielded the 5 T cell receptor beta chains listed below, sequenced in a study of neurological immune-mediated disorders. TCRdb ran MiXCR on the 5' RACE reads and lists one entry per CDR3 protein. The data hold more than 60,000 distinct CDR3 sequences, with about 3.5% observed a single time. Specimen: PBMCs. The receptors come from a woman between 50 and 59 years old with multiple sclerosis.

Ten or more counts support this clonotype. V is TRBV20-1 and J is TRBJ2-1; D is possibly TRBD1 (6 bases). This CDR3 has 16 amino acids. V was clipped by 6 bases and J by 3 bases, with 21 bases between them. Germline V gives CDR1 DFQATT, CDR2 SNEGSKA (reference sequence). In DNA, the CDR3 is TGCAGTGCCGCACCTATTAAAACAGGGATCTACAATGAGCAGTTCTTC. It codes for CSAAPIKTGIYNEQFF.

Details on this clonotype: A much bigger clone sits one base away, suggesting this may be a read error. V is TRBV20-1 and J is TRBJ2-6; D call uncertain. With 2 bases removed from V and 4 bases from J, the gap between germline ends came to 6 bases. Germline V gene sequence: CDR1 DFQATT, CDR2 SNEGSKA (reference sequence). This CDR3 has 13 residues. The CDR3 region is CSARLEGANVLTF. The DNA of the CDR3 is TGCAGTGCTAGACTCGAAGGGGCCAACGTCCTGACTTTC.

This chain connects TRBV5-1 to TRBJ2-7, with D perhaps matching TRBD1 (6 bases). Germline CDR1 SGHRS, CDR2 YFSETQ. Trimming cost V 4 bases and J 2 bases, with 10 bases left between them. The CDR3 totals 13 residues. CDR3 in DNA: TGCGCCAGCAGCCCTCGGACAGCCTACGAGCAGTACTTC. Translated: CASSPRTAYEQYF.

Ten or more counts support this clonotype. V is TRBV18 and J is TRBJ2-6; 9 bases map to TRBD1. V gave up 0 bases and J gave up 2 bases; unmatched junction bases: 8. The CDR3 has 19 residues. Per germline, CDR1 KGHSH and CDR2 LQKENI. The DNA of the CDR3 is TGTGCCAGCTCACCACCTTCAGGACAGGGGATCGCTGGGGCCAACGTCCTGACTTTC. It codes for CASSPPSGQGIAGANVLTF.

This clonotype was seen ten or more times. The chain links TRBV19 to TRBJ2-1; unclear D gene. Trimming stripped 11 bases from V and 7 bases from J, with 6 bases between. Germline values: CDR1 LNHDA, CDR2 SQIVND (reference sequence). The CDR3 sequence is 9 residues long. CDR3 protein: CAVGNEQFF. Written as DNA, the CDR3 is TGTGCCGTTGGGAATGAGCAGTTCTTC.